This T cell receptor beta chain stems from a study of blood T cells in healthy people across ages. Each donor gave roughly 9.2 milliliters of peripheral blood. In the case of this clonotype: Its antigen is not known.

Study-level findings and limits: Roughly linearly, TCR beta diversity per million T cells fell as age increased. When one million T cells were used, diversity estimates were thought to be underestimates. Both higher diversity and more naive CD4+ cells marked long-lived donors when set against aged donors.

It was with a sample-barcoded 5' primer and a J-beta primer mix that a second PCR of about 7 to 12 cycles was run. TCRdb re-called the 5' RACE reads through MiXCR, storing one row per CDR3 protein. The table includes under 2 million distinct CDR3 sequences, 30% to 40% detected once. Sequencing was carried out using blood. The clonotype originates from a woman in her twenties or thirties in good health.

For the CDR3, the DNA is TGTGCCAGCAGCTTGTGGACAGGAGGCAATCAGCCCCAGCATTTT. Translating it yields CASSLWTGGNQPQHF. V gene TRBV5-6 combines with J gene TRBJ1-5, with TRBD1 matching 7 bases. J lost 2 bases, V lost 1 base, and 3 bases had no gene match. This CDR3 has 15 amino acids. Per germline, CDR1 SGHDT and CDR2 YYEEEE.